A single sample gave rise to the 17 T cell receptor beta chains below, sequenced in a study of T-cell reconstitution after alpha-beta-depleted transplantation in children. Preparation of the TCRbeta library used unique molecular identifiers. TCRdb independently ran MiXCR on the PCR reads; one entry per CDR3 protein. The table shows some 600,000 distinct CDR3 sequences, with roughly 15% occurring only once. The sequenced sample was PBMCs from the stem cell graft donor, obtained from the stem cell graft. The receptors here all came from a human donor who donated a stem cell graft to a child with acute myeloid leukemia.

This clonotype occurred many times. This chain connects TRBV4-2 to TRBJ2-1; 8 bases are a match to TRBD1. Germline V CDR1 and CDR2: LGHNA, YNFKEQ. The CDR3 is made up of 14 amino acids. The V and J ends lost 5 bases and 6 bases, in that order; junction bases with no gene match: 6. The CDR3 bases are TGTGCCAGCAGCGACCACAGGGGGTCCAATGAGCAGTTCTTC. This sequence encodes CASSDHRGSNEQFF.

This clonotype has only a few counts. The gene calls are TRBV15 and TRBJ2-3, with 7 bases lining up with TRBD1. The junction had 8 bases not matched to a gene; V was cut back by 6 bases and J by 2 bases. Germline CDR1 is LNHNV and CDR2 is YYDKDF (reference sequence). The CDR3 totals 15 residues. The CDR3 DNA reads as TGTGCCACCAGTGAAAGTAGGGGGCCCACAGATACGCAGTATTTT. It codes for CATSESRGPTDTQYF. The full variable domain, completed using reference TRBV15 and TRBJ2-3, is DAMVIQNPRYQVTQFGKPVTLSCSQTLNHNVMYWYQQKSSQAPKLLFHYYDKDFNNEADTPDNFQSRRPNTSFCFLDIRSPGLGDTAMYLCATSESRGPTDTQYFGPGTRLTVL.

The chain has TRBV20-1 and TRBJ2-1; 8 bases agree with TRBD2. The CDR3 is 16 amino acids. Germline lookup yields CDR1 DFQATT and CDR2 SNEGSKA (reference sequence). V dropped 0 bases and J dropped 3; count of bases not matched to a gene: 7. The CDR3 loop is CSARDYEREGYNEQFF. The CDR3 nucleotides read TGCAGTGCTAGAGATTATGAACGGGAGGGCTACAATGAGCAGTTCTTC.

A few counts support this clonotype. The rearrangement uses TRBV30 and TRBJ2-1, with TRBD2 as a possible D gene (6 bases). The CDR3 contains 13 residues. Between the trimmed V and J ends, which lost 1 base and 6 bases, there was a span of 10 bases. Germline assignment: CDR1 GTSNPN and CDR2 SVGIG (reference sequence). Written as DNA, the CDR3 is TGTGCCTGGAGTGGCGGGGTAGGCAATGAGCAGTTCTTC. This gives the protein CAWSGGVGNEQFF.

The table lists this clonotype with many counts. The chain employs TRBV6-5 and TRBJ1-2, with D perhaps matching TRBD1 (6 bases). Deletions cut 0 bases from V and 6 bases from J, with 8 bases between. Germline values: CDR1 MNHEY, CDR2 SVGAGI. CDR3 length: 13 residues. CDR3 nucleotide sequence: TGTGCCAGCAGTTACTCGAGGGGGGATGGCTACACCTTC. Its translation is CASSYSRGDGYTF.

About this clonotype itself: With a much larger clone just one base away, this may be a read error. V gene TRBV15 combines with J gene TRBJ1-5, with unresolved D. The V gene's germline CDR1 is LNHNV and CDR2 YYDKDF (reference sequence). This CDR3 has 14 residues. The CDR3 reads CATRRVDSNQPQHF. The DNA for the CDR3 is TGTGCCACCAGAAGAGTGGATAGCAATCAGCCCCAGCATTTT.

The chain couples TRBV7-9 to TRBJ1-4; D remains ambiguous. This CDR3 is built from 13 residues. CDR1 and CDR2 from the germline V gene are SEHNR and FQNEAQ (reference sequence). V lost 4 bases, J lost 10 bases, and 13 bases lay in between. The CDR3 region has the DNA TGTGCCAGCAGCTCCTCGACGGCGGGAAAACTGTTTTTT. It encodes CASSSSTAGKLFF.

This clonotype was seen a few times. The CDR3 region has the DNA TGCAGTGCTAGCAACCCAGGACGTCCCTTTTCTGGGGCCAACGTCCTGACTTTC. Translated, it gives CSASNPGRPFSGANVLTF. This chain joins TRBV20-1 and TRBJ2-6; D is uncertain. The germline V gene encodes CDR1 DFQATT and CDR2 SNEGSKA (reference sequence). The CDR3 runs 18 residues. V was pared by 3 bases and J by 1 base, with 19 bases between.

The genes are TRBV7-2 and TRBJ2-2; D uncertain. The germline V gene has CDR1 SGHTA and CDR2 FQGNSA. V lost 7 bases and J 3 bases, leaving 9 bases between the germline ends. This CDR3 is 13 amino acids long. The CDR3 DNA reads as TGTGCCAGCACCCTAAGACACACCGGGGAGCTGTTTTTT. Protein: CASTLRHTGELFF.

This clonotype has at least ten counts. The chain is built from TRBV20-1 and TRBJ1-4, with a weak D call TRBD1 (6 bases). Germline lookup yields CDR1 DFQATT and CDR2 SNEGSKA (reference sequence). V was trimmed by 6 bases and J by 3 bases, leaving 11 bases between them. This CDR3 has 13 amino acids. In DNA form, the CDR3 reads TGCAGTGCCCCAGGGGTGCCTAATGAAAAACTGTTTTTT. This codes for CSAPGVPNEKLFF.

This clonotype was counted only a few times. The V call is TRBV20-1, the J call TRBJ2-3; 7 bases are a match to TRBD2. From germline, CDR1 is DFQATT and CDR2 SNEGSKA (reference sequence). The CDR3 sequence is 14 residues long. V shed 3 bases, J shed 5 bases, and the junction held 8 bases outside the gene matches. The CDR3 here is CSASFREGRDTQYF. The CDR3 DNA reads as TGCAGTGCTAGCTTCAGGGAGGGGCGAGATACGCAGTATTTT.

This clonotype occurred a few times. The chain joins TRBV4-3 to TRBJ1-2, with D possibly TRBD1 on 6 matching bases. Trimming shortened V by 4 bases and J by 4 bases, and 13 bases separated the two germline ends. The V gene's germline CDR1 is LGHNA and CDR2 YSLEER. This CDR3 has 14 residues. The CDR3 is CASSPTTGPYGYTF. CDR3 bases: TGCGCCAGCAGCCCGACGACAGGACCCTATGGCTACACCTTC.

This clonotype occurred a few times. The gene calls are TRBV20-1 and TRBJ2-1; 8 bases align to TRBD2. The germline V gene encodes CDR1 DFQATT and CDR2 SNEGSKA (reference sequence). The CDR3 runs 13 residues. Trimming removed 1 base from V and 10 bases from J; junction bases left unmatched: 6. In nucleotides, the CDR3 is TGCAGTGCTAGAGCGGGGGGGCTCTGGGAGCAGTTCTTC. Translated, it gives CSARAGGLWEQFF.

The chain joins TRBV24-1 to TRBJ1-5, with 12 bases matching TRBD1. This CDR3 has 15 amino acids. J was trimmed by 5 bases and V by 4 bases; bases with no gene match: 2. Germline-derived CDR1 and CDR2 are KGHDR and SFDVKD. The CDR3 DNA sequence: TGTGCCACCAGTGAGGGACAGGGGGCATATCAGCCCCAGCATTTT. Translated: CATSEGQGAYQPQHF.

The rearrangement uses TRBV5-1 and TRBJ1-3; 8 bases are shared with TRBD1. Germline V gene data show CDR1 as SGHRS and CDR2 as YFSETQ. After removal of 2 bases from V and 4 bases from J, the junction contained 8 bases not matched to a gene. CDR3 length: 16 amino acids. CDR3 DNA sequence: TGCGCCAGCAGCTTTGGCGCCGGACAGGGCGGAAACACCATATATTTT. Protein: CASSFGAGQGGNTIYF.

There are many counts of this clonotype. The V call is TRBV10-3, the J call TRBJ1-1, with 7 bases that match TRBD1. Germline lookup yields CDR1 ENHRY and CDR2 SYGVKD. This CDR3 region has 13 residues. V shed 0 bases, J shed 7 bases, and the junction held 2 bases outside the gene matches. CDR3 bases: TGTGCCATCAGTGAGTCCCGGACAGGTGAAGCTTTCTTT. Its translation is CAISESRTGEAFF.

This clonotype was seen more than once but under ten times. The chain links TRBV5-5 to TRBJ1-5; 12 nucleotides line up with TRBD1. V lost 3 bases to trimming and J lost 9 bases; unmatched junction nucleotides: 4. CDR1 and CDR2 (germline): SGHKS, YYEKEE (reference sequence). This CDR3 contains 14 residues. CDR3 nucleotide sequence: TGTGCCAGCAGCTGGGGACAGGGGGCTTGGCCCCAGCATTTT. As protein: CASSWGQGAWPQHF.